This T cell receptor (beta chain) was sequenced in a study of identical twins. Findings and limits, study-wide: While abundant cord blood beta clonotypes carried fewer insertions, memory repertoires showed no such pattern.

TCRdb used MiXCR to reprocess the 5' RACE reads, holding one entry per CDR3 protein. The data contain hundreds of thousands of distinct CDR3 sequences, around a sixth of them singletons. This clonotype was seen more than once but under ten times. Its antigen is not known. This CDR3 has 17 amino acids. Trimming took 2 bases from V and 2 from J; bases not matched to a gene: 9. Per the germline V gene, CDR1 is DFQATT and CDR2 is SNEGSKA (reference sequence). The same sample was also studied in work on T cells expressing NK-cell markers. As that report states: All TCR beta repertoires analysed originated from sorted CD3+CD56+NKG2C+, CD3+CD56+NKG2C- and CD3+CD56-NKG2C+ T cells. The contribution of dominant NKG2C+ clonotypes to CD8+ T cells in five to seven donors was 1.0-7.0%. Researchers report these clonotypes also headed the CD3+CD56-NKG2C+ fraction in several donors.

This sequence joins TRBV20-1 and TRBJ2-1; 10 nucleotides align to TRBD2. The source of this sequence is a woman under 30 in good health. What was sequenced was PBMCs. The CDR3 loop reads CSARLAGVLRAYNEQFF. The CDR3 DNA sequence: TGCAGTGCTAGACTAGCGGGAGTCTTAAGGGCCTACAATGAGCAGTTCTTC.